This passage covers 30 T cell receptor beta chains from one sample sequenced in a study of T cell responses to AZD1222 COVID-19 vaccine. Sequenced by immunoSEQ multiplex PCR; TCRdb stores in-frame clones only, minus some. The sample has approximately 110,000 clones, about 87% seen once. The sequencing used peripheral blood, collected on day 0 of AZD1222 vaccination. The receptor source for this set is an adult in good health.

The chain is built from TRBV7-2 and TRBJ1-2; D gene uncertain. This CDR3 is 13 amino acids long. CDR1 is SGHTA and CDR2 is FQGNSA in the germline V gene. V lost 2 bases, J lost 4 bases, and 8 bases lay in between. The CDR3 loop is CASSLSDSYGYTF. In DNA, the CDR3 is TGTGCCAGCAGCTTATCAGATTCCTATGGCTACACCTTC.

V and J are TRBV11-2 and TRBJ2-5; D may be TRBD2 (5 bases). The CDR3 length is 14 residues. The germline V gene has CDR1 SGHAT and CDR2 FQNNGV. Trimming shortened V by 6 bases and J by 5 bases, and 16 bases separated the two germline ends. The CDR3 nucleotides read TGTGCCAGCAGGCCTCTGGCGGGCGGGGAGACCCAGTACTTC. Protein sequence: CASRPLAGGETQYF.

The V and J genes are TRBV7-3 and TRBJ2-1; the D gene is possibly TRBD2 (6 bases). The V end lost 1 base, the J end lost 9 bases, and 10 bases lay between the germline ends. Germline CDR1 reads SGHTA; CDR2 reads FQGTGA. There are 13 residues in the CDR3. This chain's CDR3 is CASSLRRDGEQFF. In DNA form, the CDR3 reads TGTGCCAGCAGCTTAAGGCGGGATGGTGAGCAGTTCTTC.

The rearrangement joins TRBV10-3 to TRBJ2-7; D gene ambiguous. The CDR3 covers 11 residues. V was cut by 2 bases and J by 4 bases, with 3 bases left in between. From germline, CDR1 is ENHRY and CDR2 SYGVKD. CDR3 loop: CAISEGYEQYF. In DNA form, the CDR3 reads TGTGCCATCAGTGAGGGTTACGAGCAGTACTTC.

The chain carries TRBV13 and TRBJ1-4; a possible D gene is TRBD1 (5 bases). V was shortened by 7 bases and J by 4 bases, with 16 bases between the two germline ends. The CDR3 has 15 residues. From germline, CDR1 is PRHDT and CDR2 FYEKMQ (reference sequence). The CDR3 coding sequence is TGTGCCAGCAAAGCACTGGGGGTAGATAATGAAAAACTGTTTTTT. It is translated as CASKALGVDNEKLFF.

The chain has TRBV3-1 (or the pseudogene TRBV3-2) and TRBJ2-4, with D possibly TRBD2 on 6 matching bases. V was pared by 4 bases and J by 1 base, with 26 bases between. The CDR3 length is 20 residues. Germline-derived CDR1 and CDR2 are LGHDT and YNNKEL (reference sequence). The CDR3 protein is CASSPVRRRARGYAKNIQYF. The CDR3 DNA reads as TGTGCCAGCAGCCCCGTGAGAAGGAGGGCGCGAGGTTACGCCAAAAACATTCAGTACTTC.

This clone was detected once. The J gene is TRBJ2-7, the V gene TRBV6-2 or TRBV6-3; weak D call: TRBD1 (6 bases). The CDR3 length is 17 residues. Trimming took off 1 base at V and 6 bases at J, with 22 bases between the two ends. The germline V gene has CDR1 MNHEY and CDR2 SVGEGT. The CDR3 nucleotides are TGTGCCAGCAGTTACTGGCCGAGCCAGGGGCCATCCGGCGAGCAGTACTTC. It is translated as CASSYWPSQGPSGEQYF.

The genes are TRBV6-5 and TRBJ1-6, with D perhaps matching TRBD1 (5 bases). Germline CDR1 and CDR2: MNHEY and SVGAGI. This CDR3 spans 15 amino acids. The V end lost 6 bases, the J end lost 0 bases, and 9 bases lay between the germline ends. CDR3 amino acids: CASSDRSSYNSPLHF. CDR3 DNA: TGTGCCAGCAGCGACAGAAGCTCCTATAATTCACCCCTCCACTTT.

This rearrangement joins TRBV12-3 or TRBV12-4 to TRBJ1-2; tentatively, D is TRBD1 (5 bases). The CDR3 covers 13 residues. V was trimmed by 3 bases and J by 6 bases, leaving 11 bases between them. CDR3 bases: TGTGCCAGCAGTTTCGGGGGGGGTAATGGCTACACCTTC. As protein: CASSFGGGNGYTF.

The rearrangement links TRBV5-6 to TRBJ1-6, with D unclear. V shed 6 bases and J shed 15 bases, with 22 bases lying between them. Germline V gives CDR1 SGHDT, CDR2 YYEEEE. This CDR3 spans 14 amino acids. The CDR3 DNA reads as TGTGCCAGCACCAAGACACCTGACAAGGGTCGCCTCCACTTT. Translation gives CASTKTPDKGRLHF. The entire variable domain, with the rest obtained from reference TRBV5-6 and TRBJ1-6, is as follows: DAGVTQSPTHLIKTRGQQVTLRCSPKSGHDTVSWYQQALGQGPQFIFQYYEEEERQRGNFPDRFSGHQFPNYSSELNVNALLLGDSALYLCASTKTPDKGRLHFGNGTRLTVT.

The gene calls are TRBV11-2 and TRBJ2-5; TRBD1 agrees at 10 bases. Trimming removed 2 bases from V and 5 bases from J; junction bases left unmatched: 8. Germline V CDR1 and CDR2: SGHAT, FQNNGV. This CDR3 region has 16 residues. In DNA form, the CDR3 reads TGTGCCAGCAGCTTATACATGGGACAGGGGAGGGAGACCCAGTACTTC. It translates to CASSLYMGQGRETQYF. Complete variable domain (other parts from reference TRBV11-2 and TRBJ2-5): EAGVAQSPRYKIIEKRQSVAFWCNPISGHATLYWYQQILGQGPKLLIQFQNNGVVDDSQLPKDRFSAERLKGVDSTLKIQPAKLEDSAVYLCASSLYMGQGRETQYFGPGTRLLVL.

The V and J genes are TRBV21-1 and TRBJ1-1. TRBV21-1 is a pseudogene segment. This CDR3 is 17 amino acids long. As DNA, the CDR3 is TGTGCCAGCAGCAAAGCTAGGATAGGGGAAGGAGGGACTGAAGCTTTCTTT. Protein sequence: CASSKARIGEGGTEAFF.

The sample holds a few counts of this clone. The chain employs TRBV5-5 and TRBJ2-5, with TRBD2 matching 11 bases. Trimming cost V 4 bases and J 3 bases; bases outside gene matches: 2. Germline assignment: CDR1 SGHKS and CDR2 YYEKEE (reference sequence). The CDR3 extends over 14 amino acids. CDR3 DNA: TGTGCCAGCAGCACGGGACTAGCGGAAGAGACCCAGTACTTC. It yields the protein CASSTGLAEETQYF.

This chain links TRBV29-1 with TRBJ2-7; D gene uncertain. Germline V lookup: CDR1 SQVTM, CDR2 ANQGSEA. The CDR3 spans 10 residues. V lost 5 bases to trimming and J lost 3 bases, with 5 bases between them. CDR3 in DNA: TGCAGCGTTTTCAACTACGAGCAGTACTTC. It yields the protein CSVFNYEQYF.

The chain joins TRBV24-1 to TRBJ2-1; perhaps TRBD1 as D (6 bases). V lost 4 bases and J 1 base, leaving 25 bases between the germline ends. CDR1 and CDR2 from the germline V gene are KGHDR and SFDVKD. The CDR3 is made up of 20 amino acids. The CDR3 DNA sequence: TGTGCCACCAGTGACCCCCGGAGACAGGCGAATCCCATTTCCTACAATGAGCAGTTCTTC. This translates into CATSDPRRQANPISYNEQFF.

The chain has TRBV5-4 and TRBJ2-7; TRBD1 matches 7 bases. Germline loops: CDR1 SGHNT, CDR2 YYREEE (reference sequence). V shed 0 bases and J 0 bases; nucleotides not matched to a gene: 0. The CDR3 runs to 14 residues. The CDR3, as DNA: TGTGCCAGCAGCTTGGGACAGGGCTCCTACGAGCAGTACTTC. Protein: CASSLGQGSYEQYF.

V gene TRBV5-6 combines with J gene TRBJ1-3, with D perhaps matching TRBD1 (5 bases). CDR1 and CDR2 (germline): SGHDT, YYEEEE. There are 16 residues in the CDR3. The germline V and J ends were trimmed by 5 bases and 0 bases, with 15 bases remaining between them. CDR3 in DNA: TGTGCCAGCAGGCTGGGACTTGCCCGCTCTGGAAACACCATATATTTT. It specifies CASRLGLARSGNTIYF. The complete variable domain, with remaining parts taken from reference TRBV5-6 and TRBJ1-3, reads DAGVTQSPTHLIKTRGQQVTLRCSPKSGHDTVSWYQQALGQGPQFIFQYYEEEERQRGNFPDRFSGHQFPNYSSELNVNALLLGDSALYLCASRLGLARSGNTIYFGEGSWLTVV.

V gene TRBV10-2 combines with J gene TRBJ2-1; TRBD2 agrees at 8 bases. This CDR3 is 14 amino acids long. The trim removed 7 bases at V and 6 bases at J, leaving 8 bases unmatched. Germline lookup yields CDR1 WSHSY and CDR2 SAAADI. The CDR3 bases are TGCGCCAGCAACGAAGAACTAGCGGCCAATGAGCAGTTCTTC. Protein sequence: CASNEELAANEQFF.

The V and J genes are TRBV7-2 and TRBJ1-4; unclear D gene. This CDR3 is built from 14 residues. Germline loops: CDR1 SGHTA, CDR2 FQGNSA. With 4 bases removed from V and 1 base from J, the gap between germline ends came to 7 bases. CDR3 loop: CASSYYVTNEKLFF. For the CDR3, the DNA is TGTGCCAGCAGCTACTACGTAACTAATGAAAAACTGTTTTTT.

The chain links TRBV5-1 to TRBJ1-5, with a possible D match to TRBD1 (5 bases). Between the trimmed V and J ends, which lost 0 bases and 7 bases, there was a span of 20 bases. The CDR3 is made up of 17 amino acids. Germline assignment: CDR1 SGHRS and CDR2 YFSETQ. CDR3 DNA sequence: TGCGCCAGCAGCTTGGAGGGGACCACACAACCGGGACAGCCCCAGCATTTT. Translation: CASSLEGTTQPGQPQHF.

This chain uses TRBV30 with TRBJ1-2; D gene uncertain. Trimming cost V 3 bases and J 4 bases, with 12 bases left between them. This CDR3 is built from 13 residues. CDR1 and CDR2 from the germline V gene are GTSNPN and SVGIG (reference sequence). The CDR3 DNA follows: TGTGCCTGGAGCCTTGGAGCACCCTATGGCTACACCTTC. Translating gives CAWSLGAPYGYTF.

The chain joins TRBV6-6 to TRBJ1-1; D is undetermined. The ends were cut back, 2 bases at V and 5 bases at J, with 9 bases in the middle. Germline V gives CDR1 MNHNY, CDR2 SVGAGI (reference sequence). The CDR3 totals 13 residues. The CDR3 nucleotides are TGTGCCAGCAGTTACAATGGGATTACTGAAGCTTTCTTT. Protein: CASSYNGITEAFF.

The rearrangement links TRBV24-1 to TRBJ2-5, with unresolved D. CDR3 length equals 12 residues. Trimming cost V 3 bases and J 3 bases, with 4 bases left between them. The germline gives CDR1 KGHDR, CDR2 SFDVKD. CDR3 sequence: CATSDGEETQYF. The CDR3 bases are TGTGCCACCAGTGATGGGGAAGAGACCCAGTACTTC.

The rearrangement uses TRBV10-3 and TRBJ1-1; 10 bases map to TRBD1. Germline CDR1 reads ENHRY; CDR2 reads SYGVKD. The CDR3 consists of 16 residues. V lost 11 bases to trimming and J lost 1 base; unmatched junction nucleotides: 13. The CDR3 protein is CAATGTGDLKNTEAFF. CDR3 nucleotides: TGTGCCGCGACCGGGACAGGGGACCTGAAGAACACTGAAGCTTTCTTT.

The chain joins TRBV7-6 to TRBJ1-1; 7 positions agree with TRBD1. V dropped 5 bases and J dropped 9; count of bases not matched to a gene: 12. The CDR3 contains 14 residues. Germline CDR1 and CDR2: SGHVS and FNYEAQ. Here the CDR3 reads CASSPRQGELKAFF. CDR3 nucleotide sequence: TGTGCCAGCAGCCCCCGACAGGGAGAACTCAAAGCTTTCTTT.

In this sample, this clone turned up once. The gene calls are TRBV12-5 and TRBJ1-2; TRBD1 might be the D (6 bases). CDR1 is LGHNT, CDR2 FRNRAP, per germline. Deletions cut 5 bases from V and 2 bases from J, with 12 bases between. The CDR3 covers 14 residues. Written as DNA, the CDR3 is TGTGCTAGTGGTCCCCCGCAGGGGAACTATGGCTACACCTTC. The encoded protein is CASGPPQGNYGYTF.

V is TRBV28 and J is TRBJ2-7; D is undetermined. Trimming stripped 5 bases from V and 0 bases from J, with 11 bases between. Germline V lookup: CDR1 MDHEN, CDR2 SYDVKM. This CDR3 is 14 amino acids long. The CDR3 DNA reads as TGTGCCAGCAGTGTCGGCAGGAGCTCCTACGAGCAGTACTTC. This sequence encodes CASSVGRSSYEQYF. The variable domain in full, with the rest retrieved from reference TRBV28 and TRBJ2-7, is DVKVTQSSRYLVKRTGEKVFLECVQDMDHENMFWYRQDPGLGLRLIYFSYDVKMKEKGDIPEGYSVSREKKERFSLILESASTNQTSMYLCASSVGRSSYEQYFGPGTRLTVT.

This chain links TRBV28 with TRBJ2-7, with D possibly TRBD2 on 6 matching bases. Germline lookup yields CDR1 MDHEN and CDR2 SYDVKM. CDR3 size: 14 residues. Trimming stripped 6 bases from V and 6 bases from J, with 18 bases between. CDR3 amino acids: CASSPVGTVFEQYF. CDR3 in DNA: TGTGCCAGCAGCCCTGTCGGGACTGTGTTCGAGCAGTACTTC. Filled out from reference TRBV28 and TRBJ2-7, the complete variable domain reads DVKVTQSSRYLVKRTGEKVFLECVQDMDHENMFWYRQDPGLGLRLIYFSYDVKMKEKGDIPEGYSVSREKKERFSLILESASTNQTSMYLCASSPVGTVFEQYFGPGTRLTVT.

The chain links TRBV6-5 to TRBJ2-2; the match to TRBD2 covers 7 bases. Germline V CDR1 and CDR2: MNHEY, SVGAGI. The ends lost 0 bases at V and 6 bases at J; junction bases unmatched: 1. This CDR3 region has 14 residues. The CDR3 DNA reads TGTGCCAGCAGTTACTCGGGAGGGTCCGGGGAGCTGTTTTTT. It is translated as CASSYSGGSGELFF.

A few counts support this clone. CDR3 DNA sequence: TGTGCCACCAGCAGAGATCTTAAAGGGGATGCTGGAAACACCATATATTTT. Protein product: CATSRDLKGDAGNTIYF. The J gene is TRBJ1-3, the V gene TRBV15, with D maybe TRBD1 (5 bases). V was shortened by 0 bases and J by 2 bases, with 14 bases between the two germline ends. The CDR3 is made up of 17 amino acids. Germline assignment: CDR1 LNHNV and CDR2 YYDKDF (reference sequence). The complete variable domain, with remaining parts taken from reference TRBV15 and TRBJ1-3, reads DAMVIQNPRYQVTQFGKPVTLSCSQTLNHNVMYWYQQKSSQAPKLLFHYYDKDFNNEADTPDNFQSRRPNTSFCFLDIRSPGLGDTAMYLCATSRDLKGDAGNTIYFGEGSWLTVV.